The clone carrying this TCR beta chain was detected many times. Its antigen is currently unknown. The data belong to a study of CD8 T cells in ankylosing spondylitis. The study, taken as a whole, reports: Earlier authors reported some of these motif variants in reactive arthritis synovial fluid and blood. A TCR beta motif of several highly homologous variants appeared characteristic of ankylosing spondylitis blood.

The authors made TCR beta libraries by quantitative 5'-RACE with molecular barcodes. TCRdb ran MiXCR on the 5' RACE reads and lists one entry per CDR3 protein. Among approximately 500,000 distinct CDR3 sequences listed, over 9.5% were seen once. Trimming cost V 5 bases and J 4 bases; bases outside gene matches: 8. This CDR3 region has 15 residues. CDR1 is SGHTA, CDR2 FQGNSA, per germline. The sequence was collected from a male donor with ankylosing spondylitis. The sample comprised blood, either unsorted or a sorted T cell fraction (not recorded which). This chain connects TRBV7-2 to TRBJ2-1; 7 bases map to TRBD2. The CDR3 loop reads CASSPGGGRYNEQFF. Written as DNA, the CDR3 is TGTGCCAGCAGCCCTGGGGGGGGAAGATACAATGAGCAGTTCTTC.